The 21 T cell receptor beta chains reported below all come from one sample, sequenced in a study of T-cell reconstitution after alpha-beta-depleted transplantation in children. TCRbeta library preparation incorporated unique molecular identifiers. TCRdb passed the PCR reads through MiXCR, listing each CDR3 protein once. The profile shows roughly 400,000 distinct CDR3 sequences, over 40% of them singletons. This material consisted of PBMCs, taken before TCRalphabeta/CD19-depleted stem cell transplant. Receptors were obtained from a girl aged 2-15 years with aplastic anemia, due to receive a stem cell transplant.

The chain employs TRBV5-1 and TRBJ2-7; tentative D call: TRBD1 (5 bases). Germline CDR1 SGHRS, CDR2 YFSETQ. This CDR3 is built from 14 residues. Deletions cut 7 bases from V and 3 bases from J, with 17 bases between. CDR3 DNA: TGCGCCAGCGGGGCTTGGGATGGGGTCTACGAGCAGTACTTC. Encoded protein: CASGAWDGVYEQYF.

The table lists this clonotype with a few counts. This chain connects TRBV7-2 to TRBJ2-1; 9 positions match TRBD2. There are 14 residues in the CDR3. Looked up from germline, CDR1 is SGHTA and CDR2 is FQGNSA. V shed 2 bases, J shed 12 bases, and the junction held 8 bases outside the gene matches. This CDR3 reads CASSLSGAGGLQFF. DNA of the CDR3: TGTGCCAGCAGCTTATCGGGAGCGGGAGGCTTGCAGTTCTTC.

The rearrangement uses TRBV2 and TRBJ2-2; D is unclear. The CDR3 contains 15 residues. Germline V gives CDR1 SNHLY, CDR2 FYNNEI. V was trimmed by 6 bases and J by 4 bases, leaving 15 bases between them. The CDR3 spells CASRDFRLVTGELFF. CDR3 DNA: TGTGCCAGCAGGGATTTCCGGCTAGTCACCGGGGAGCTGTTTTTT. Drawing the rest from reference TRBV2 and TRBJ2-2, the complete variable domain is EPEVTQTPSHQVTQMGQEVILRCVPISNHLYFYWYRQILGQKVEFLVSFYNNEISEKSEIFDDQFSVERPDGSNFTLKIRSTKLEDSAMYFCASRDFRLVTGELFFGEGSRLTVL.

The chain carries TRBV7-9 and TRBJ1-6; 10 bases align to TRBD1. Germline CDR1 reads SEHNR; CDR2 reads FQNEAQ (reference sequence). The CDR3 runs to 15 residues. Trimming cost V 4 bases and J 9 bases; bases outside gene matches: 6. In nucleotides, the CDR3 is TGTGCCAGCAGCTCTCCGGGACAGGGGACTTCACCCCTCCACTTT. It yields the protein CASSSPGQGTSPLHF.

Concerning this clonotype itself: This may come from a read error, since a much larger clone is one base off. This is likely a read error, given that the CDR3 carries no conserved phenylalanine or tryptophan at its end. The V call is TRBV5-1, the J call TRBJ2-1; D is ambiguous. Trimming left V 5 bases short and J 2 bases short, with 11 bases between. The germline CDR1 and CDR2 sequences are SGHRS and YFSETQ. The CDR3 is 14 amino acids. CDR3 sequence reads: CASSRLVTYNEQFI. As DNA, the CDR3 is TGCGCCAGCAGTCGGCTAGTTACCTACAATGAGCAGTTCATC.

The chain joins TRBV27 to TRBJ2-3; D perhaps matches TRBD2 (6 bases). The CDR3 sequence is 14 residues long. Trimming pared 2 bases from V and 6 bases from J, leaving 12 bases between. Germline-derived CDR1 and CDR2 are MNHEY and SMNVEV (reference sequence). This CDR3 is CASSLQLASDTQYF. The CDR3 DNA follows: TGTGCCAGCAGTTTACAACTAGCTTCGGATACGCAGTATTTT.

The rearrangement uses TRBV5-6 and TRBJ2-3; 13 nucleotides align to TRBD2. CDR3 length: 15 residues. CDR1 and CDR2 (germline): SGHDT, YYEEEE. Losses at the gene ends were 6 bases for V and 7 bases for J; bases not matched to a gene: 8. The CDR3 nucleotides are TGTGCCAGCACGAAAAGGACTAGCGGGGGCAATACGCAGTATTTT. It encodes CASTKRTSGGNTQYF.

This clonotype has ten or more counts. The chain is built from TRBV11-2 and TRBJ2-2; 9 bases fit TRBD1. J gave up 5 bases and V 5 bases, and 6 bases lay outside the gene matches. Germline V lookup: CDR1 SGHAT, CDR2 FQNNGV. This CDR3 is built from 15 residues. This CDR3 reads CASSPGTGRTGELFF. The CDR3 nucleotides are TGTGCCAGCAGCCCCGGGACAGGGAGGACCGGGGAGCTGTTTTTT.

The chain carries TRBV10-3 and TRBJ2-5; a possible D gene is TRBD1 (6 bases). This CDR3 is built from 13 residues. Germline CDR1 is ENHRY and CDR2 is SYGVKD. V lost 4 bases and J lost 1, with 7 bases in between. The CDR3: CAISGTVQETQYF. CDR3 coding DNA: TGTGCCATCAGTGGGACAGTCCAAGAGACCCAGTACTTC.

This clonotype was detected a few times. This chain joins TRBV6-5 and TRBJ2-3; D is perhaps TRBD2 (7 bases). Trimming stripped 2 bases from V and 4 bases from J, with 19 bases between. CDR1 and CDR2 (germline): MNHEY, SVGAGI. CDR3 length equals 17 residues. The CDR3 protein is CASSYRREGGGPDTQYF. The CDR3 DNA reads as TGTGCCAGCAGTTACCGACGTGAGGGGGGGGGCCCAGATACGCAGTATTTT.

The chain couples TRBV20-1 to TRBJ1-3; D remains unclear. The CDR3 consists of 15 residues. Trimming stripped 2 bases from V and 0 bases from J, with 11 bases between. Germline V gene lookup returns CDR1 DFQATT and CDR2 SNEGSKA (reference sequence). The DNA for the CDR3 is TGCAGTGCTAGATCCTTACTGAGCTCTGGAAACACCATATATTTT. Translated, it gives CSARSLLSSGNTIYF.

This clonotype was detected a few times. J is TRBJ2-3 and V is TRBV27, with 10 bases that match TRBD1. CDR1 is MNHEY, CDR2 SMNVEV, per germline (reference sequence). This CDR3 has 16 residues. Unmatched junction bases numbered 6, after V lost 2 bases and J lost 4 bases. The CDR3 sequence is CASSLRTGTGADTQYF. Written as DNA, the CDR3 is TGTGCCAGCAGTTTACGGACCGGGACAGGGGCAGATACGCAGTATTTT.

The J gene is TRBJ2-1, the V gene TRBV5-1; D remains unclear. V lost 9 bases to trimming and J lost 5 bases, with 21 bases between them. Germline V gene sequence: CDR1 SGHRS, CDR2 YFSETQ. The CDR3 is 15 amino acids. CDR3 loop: CATGHFGRGDNEQFF. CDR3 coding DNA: TGCGCCACCGGTCACTTTGGTAGAGGCGACAATGAGCAGTTCTTC. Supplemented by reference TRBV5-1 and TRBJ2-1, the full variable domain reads KAGVTQTPRYLIKTRGQQVTLSCSPISGHRSVSWYQQTPGQGLQFLFEYFSETQRNKGNFPGRFSGRQFSNSRSEMNVSTLELGDSALYLCATGHFGRGDNEQFFGPGTRLTVL.

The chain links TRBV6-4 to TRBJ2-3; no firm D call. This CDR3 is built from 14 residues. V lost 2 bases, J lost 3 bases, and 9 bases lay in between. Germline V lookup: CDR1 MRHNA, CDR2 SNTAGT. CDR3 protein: CASSDGMGTDTQYF. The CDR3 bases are TGTGCCAGCAGTGACGGTATGGGGACAGATACGCAGTATTTT.

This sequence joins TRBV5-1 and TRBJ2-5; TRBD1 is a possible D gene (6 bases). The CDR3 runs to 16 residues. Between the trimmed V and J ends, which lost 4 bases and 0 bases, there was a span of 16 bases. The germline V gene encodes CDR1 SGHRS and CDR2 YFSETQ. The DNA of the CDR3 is TGCGCCAGCAGCCAGAGCGCCTGGACAGACCAAGAGACCCAGTACTTC. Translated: CASSQSAWTDQETQYF.

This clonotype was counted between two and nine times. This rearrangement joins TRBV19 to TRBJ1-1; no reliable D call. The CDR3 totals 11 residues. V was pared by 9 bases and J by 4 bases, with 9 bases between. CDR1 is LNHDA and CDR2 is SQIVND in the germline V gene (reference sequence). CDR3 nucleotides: TGTGCCAGCCGGAGAGCCACTGAAGCTTTCTTT. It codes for CASRRATEAFF.

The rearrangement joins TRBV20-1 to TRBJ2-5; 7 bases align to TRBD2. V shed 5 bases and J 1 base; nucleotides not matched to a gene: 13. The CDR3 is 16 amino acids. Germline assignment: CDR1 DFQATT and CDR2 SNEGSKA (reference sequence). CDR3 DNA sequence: TGCAGTGCTGGAACCCAAGCGGGACTTATCCAAGAGACCCAGTACTTC. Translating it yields CSAGTQAGLIQETQYF.

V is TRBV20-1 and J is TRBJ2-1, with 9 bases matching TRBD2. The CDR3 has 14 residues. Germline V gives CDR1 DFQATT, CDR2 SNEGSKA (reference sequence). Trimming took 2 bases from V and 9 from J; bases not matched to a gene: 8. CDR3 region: CSARWGGGAPEQFF. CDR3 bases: TGCAGTGCTAGATGGGGCGGGGGGGCACCTGAGCAGTTCTTC.

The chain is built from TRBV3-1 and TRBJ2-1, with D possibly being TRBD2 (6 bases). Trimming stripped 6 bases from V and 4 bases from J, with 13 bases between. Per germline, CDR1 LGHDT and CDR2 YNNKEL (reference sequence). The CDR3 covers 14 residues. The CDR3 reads CASSRAGTYNEQFF. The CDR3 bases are TGTGCCAGCAGTCGGGCGGGGACTTACAATGAGCAGTTCTTC.

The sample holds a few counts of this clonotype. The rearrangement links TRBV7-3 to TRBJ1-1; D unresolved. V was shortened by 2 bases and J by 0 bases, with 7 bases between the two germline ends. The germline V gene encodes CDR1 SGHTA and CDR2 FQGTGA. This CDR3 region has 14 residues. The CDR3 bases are TGTGCCAGCAGCTTAGACGCCTTGAACACTGAAGCTTTCTTT. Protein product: CASSLDALNTEAFF.

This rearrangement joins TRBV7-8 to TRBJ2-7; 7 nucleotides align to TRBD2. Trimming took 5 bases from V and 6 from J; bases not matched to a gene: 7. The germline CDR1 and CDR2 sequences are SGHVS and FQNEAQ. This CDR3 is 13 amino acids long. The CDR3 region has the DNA TGTGCCAGCAGCGCTGGACTAGTGTCCGAGCAGTACTTC. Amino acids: CASSAGLVSEQYF.